The entry below describes one T cell receptor (beta chain). The CDR3 has 14 amino acids. Germline V gene data show CDR1 as SEHNR and CDR2 as FQNEAQ (reference sequence). Trimming pared 4 bases from V and 12 bases from J, leaving 19 bases between. The sample belongs to a study of breast tumors, draining lymph nodes, adjacent tissues. TCRdb re-called the multiplex PCR reads through MiXCR, storing one row per CDR3 protein. In the table there are 170,000 or so distinct CDR3 sequences, 33% of which are singletons. Axillary draining lymph nodes of breast cancer patients supplied the node samples. The chain combines TRBV7-9 with TRBJ2-1, with D unresolved. This TCR was recovered from a female donor with breast cancer. Some clones in this sample may be carry-over from other donors' samples. Specimen: axillary lymph node tissue. The CDR3 coding sequence is TGTGCCAGCAGCTCCTCCGTGGGTGAAGATACGCAGTTCTTC. Its translation is CASSSSVGEDTQFF.